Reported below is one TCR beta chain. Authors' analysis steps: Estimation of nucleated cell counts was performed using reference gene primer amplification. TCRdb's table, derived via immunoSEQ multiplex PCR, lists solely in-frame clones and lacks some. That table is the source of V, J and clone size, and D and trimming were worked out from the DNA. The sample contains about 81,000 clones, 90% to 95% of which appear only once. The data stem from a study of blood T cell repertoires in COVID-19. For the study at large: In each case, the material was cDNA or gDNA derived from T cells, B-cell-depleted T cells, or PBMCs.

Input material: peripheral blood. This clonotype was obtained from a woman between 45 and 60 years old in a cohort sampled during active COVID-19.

For the CDR3, the DNA is TGTGCCACCAGCAGAGAACAGGGTTCTGAAGCTTTCTTT. Its protein is CATSREQGSEAFF. V gene TRBV15 combines with J gene TRBJ1-1, with D possibly TRBD1 on 6 matching bases. The germline CDR1 and CDR2 sequences are LNHNV and YYDKDF (reference sequence). The CDR3 runs to 13 residues. V shed 0 bases and J shed 6 bases, with 8 bases lying between them.